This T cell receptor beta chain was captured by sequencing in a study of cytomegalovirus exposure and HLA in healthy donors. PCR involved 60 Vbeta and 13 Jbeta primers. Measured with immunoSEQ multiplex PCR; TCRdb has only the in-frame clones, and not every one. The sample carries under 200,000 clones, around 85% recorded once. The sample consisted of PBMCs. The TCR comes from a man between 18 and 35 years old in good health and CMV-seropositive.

CDR3 protein: CAWSPPGLAGGYYNEQFF. Here the CDR3 DNA reads TGTGCCTGGAGTCCCCCGGGACTAGCGGGGGGCTATTACAATGAGCAGTTCTTC. V is TRBV30 and J is TRBJ2-1; 15 bases are shared with TRBD2. The CDR3 length is 18 residues. Per germline, CDR1 GTSNPN and CDR2 SVGIG (reference sequence). V lost 2 bases and J lost 4; bases outside the gene matches: 9.